This T cell receptor beta chain was obtained from a study of beta chain features in type 1 diabetes. All of the isolated RNA was reverse transcribed, so expressed TCRB transcripts were sequenced. Assay used: immunoSEQ multiplex PCR; TCRdb lists only in-frame clones, some missing. The repertoire holds 150,000 to 190,000 clones, 9% to 12% seen once, with less than 0.5% in the top ten. Germline values: CDR1 SNHLY, CDR2 FYNNEI. V gave up 1 base and J gave up 4 bases; unmatched junction bases: 6. The CDR3 has 15 residues. Study-wide points: Within each of all four CD4+ subsets, Type 1 diabetes patients had TCRB CDR3s that were moderately but significantly shorter.

This clone came up a few times. The antigen remains unidentified. The TCR was taken from a man aged 25-40 years with type 1 diabetes. The sequenced material came from central memory CD4+ T cells from blood. This chain links TRBV2 with TRBJ1-2; 7 nucleotides line up with TRBD1. CDR3 DNA: TGTGCCAGCAGTGAAGGACAGGGAGGCCTCTATGGCTACACCTTC. Protein: CASSEGQGGLYGYTF.